This TCR beta chain originates from a study of T cell repertoires in cytomegalovirus infection. As for the study in general: Indications of both CMV infection and matching HLA type were provided by public TCR beta signatures. Study-wide results and caveats: Cumulated frequencies of public TCR beta families served to identify carriers of CMV plus the relevant HLA. The response measured ex vivo was dominated by TCR beta clonotypes (HLA-C-restricted and CMV-specific).

In regard to this clonotype: The antigen remains undetermined.

One entry per CDR3 protein, called by TCRdb with MiXCR from the reads. Counted here are about 360,000 distinct CDR3 sequences, 15% to 20% occurring once; the ten biggest clones make up approximately 10%. V was shortened by 0 bases and J by 9 bases, with 9 bases between the two germline ends. In germline, CDR1 is SGHTA, CDR2 FQGNSA. The CDR3 totals 13 residues. The specimen was PBMCs. This sequence originates from a human donor in good health (CMV status not recorded). Some clones in this sample may be carry-over from other donors' samples. The chain combines TRBV7-2 with TRBJ2-1; D is unresolved. The CDR3 sequence is CASSLASWVEQFF. As DNA, the CDR3 is TGTGCCAGCAGCTTAGCGTCATGGGTTGAGCAGTTCTTC. Supplemented by reference TRBV7-2 and TRBJ2-1, the full variable domain reads GAGVSQSPSNKVTEKGKDVELRCDPISGHTALYWYRQSLGQGLEFLIYFQGNSAPDKSGLPSDRFSAERTGGSVSTLTIQRTQQEDSAVYLCASSLASWVEQFFGPGTRLTVL.